One TCR beta chain is described in this entry. The V segment lost 3 bases and the J segment 2 bases; nucleotides outside the gene matches: 10. The germline V gene encodes CDR1 DFQATT and CDR2 SNEGSKA (reference sequence). The CDR3 totals 15 residues. A sample-barcoded 5' primer and a J-beta primer mix were used in a second PCR of roughly 7 to 11 cycles. One entry per CDR3 protein results from TCRdb running MiXCR on the 5' RACE reads. Of about 1 million distinct CDR3 sequences detected, around 45% appear once; the ten largest clones hold approximately 17%. The source of the sample is a study of blood T cells in healthy people across ages.

The sequence came from a woman aged 55-69 years in good health. Sequencing was performed on blood. The chain couples TRBV20-1 to TRBJ2-7; 7 bases fit TRBD2. In DNA form, the CDR3 reads TGCAGTGCTAGCCCCGGGACTACCAGCCCCTACGAGCAGTACTTC. It translates to CSASPGTTSPYEQYF.